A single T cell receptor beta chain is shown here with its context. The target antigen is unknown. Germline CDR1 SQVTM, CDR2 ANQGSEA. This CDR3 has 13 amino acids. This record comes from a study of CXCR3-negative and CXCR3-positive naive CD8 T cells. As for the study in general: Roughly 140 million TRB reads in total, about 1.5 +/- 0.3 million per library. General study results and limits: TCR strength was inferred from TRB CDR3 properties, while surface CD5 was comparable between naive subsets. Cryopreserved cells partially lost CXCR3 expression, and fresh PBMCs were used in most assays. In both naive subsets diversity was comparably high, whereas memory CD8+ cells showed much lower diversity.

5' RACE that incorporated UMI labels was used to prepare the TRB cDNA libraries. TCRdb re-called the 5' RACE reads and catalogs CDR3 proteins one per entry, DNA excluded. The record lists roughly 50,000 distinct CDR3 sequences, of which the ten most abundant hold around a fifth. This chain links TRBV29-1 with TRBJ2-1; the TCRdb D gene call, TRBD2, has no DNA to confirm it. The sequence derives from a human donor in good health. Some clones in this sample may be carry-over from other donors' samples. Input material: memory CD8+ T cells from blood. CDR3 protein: CSGTSGHYNEQFF.